These T cell receptor beta chains were read from a single sample in a study of CD8+ T cells in alopecia areata. The data were produced by immunoSEQ multiplex PCR, yet TCRdb's version contains in-frame clones alone and is incomplete. The sample includes some 180,000 clones, approximately 50% seen only once; the top ten take about 9.5%. Sequences were derived from CD8+ T cells sorted from blood, sampled at week 52, from a patient treated with tofacitinib. The receptors derive from a human donor with alopecia areata. CDR3s include the opening cysteine and the closing phenylalanine or tryptophan. A D gene is named only where the DNA matches it firmly. The size field is filled for only some rows; it gives once, few, many or a size class.

D,V,J,size,CDR3,DNA
.,TRBV5-4,TRBJ2-2,.,CASSLKGTNTGELFF,TGTGCCAGCAGCTTGAAAGGGACGAACACCGGGGAGCTGTTTTTT
.,TRBV14,TRBJ2-5,.,CASSQDGRQETQYF,TGTGCCAGCAGCCAAGATGGCCGACAAGAGACCCAGTACTTC
TRBD1,TRBV5-4,TRBJ2-3,few,CASSGGQGRTDTQYF,TGTGCCAGCAGCGGGGGACAGGGCCGCACAGATACGCAGTATTTT
TRBD1,TRBV6-5,TRBJ2-7,.,CASSYFSGTGSYEQYF,TGTGCCAGCAGTTACTTCTCCGGGACAGGGTCCTACGAGCAGTACTTC
.,TRBV11-3,TRBJ2-2,.,CASSLSRDTGELFF,TGTGCCAGCAGCTTAAGCAGGGACACCGGGGAGCTGTTTTTT
TRBD1,TRBV5-4,TRBJ1-2,few,CASSLRPQGAGGYTF,TGTGCCAGCAGCTTGAGACCTCAGGGGGCAGGTGGCTACACCTTC
.,TRBV7-9,TRBJ1-6,once,CASSDGQYNSPLHF,TGTGCCAGCAGCGACGGACAGTATAATTCACCCCTCCACTTT
TRBD1,TRBV9,TRBJ2-5,.,CASSSRQGAGETQYF,TGTGCCAGCAGCTCGAGACAGGGGGCAGGGGAGACCCAGTACTTC
TRBD1,TRBV5-6,TRBJ1-6,.,CASSLGTGDSPLHF,TGTGCCAGCAGCCTAGGGACAGGGGATTCACCCCTCCACTTT
.,TRBV6-1,TRBJ1-1,.,CASSVWAESTEAFF,TGTGCCAGCAGTGTATGGGCGGAGAGCACTGAAGCTTTCTTT
TRBD1,TRBV29-1,TRBJ2-7,.,CSVEVGTGHGYEQYF,TGCAGCGTTGAAGTTGGGACAGGGCATGGTTACGAGCAGTACTTC
.,TRBV6-5,TRBJ1-1,.,CASSYSIQAENTEAFF,TGTGCCAGCAGTTACTCGATACAGGCTGAGAACACTGAAGCTTTCTTT
.,TRBV30,TRBJ1-1,few,CAWSEGLNTEAFF,TGTGCCTGGAGTGAAGGGTTGAACACTGAAGCTTTCTTT
.,TRBV27,TRBJ2-7,.,CASSFQGTSYEQYF,TGTGCCAGCAGTTTCCAGGGAACCTCCTACGAGCAGTACTTC
.,TRBV4-3,TRBJ2-3,.,CASSQDNQNTQYF,TGCGCCAGCAGCCAAGATAATCAAAATACGCAGTATTTT
.,TRBV25-1,TRBJ2-7,.,CASSAQEGQRKYEQYF,TGTGCCAGCAGTGCACAAGAGGGGCAGAGAAAATACGAGCAGTACTTC
TRBD1,TRBV4-3,TRBJ1-1,.,CASSQVGGAGRTEAFF,TGCGCCAGCAGCCAAGTAGGGGGCGCAGGAAGGACTGAAGCTTTCTTT
.,TRBV15,TRBJ1-1,.,CATSRGTGGYTEAFF,TGTGCCACCAGCAGAGGGACCGGGGGCTACACTGAAGCTTTCTTT
TRBD2,TRBV30,TRBJ2-7,.,CASGLDYEQYF,TGTGCCTCTGGACTAGACTACGAGCAGTACTTC
.,TRBV30,TRBJ2-7,.,CAWSSGRKVGEQYF,TGTGCCTGGAGTTCGGGCCGGAAAGTGGGCGAGCAGTACTTC
TRBD1,TRBV6-9,TRBJ2-1,.,CASRDRAVGEQFF,TGTGCCAGCAGGGACAGGGCGGTGGGTGAGCAGTTCTTC
.,TRBV30,TRBJ2-1,.,CAWSLDRSSYNEQFF,TGTGCCTGGAGCTTAGACAGGAGCTCCTACAATGAGCAGTTCTTC
TRBD2,TRBV7-8,TRBJ2-3,.,CASGSVGEGGTDTQYF,TGTGCCAGCGGCTCAGTAGGGGAGGGAGGGACAGATACGCAGTATTTT
.,TRBV25-1,TRBJ2-1,.,CASSSGKFKQFF,TGTGCCAGCAGTTCAGGGAAGTTTAAGCAGTTCTTC
.,TRBV2,TRBJ2-2,.,CASSETGELFF,TGTGCCAGCAGTGAGACCGGGGAGCTGTTTTTT
.,TRBV7-9,TRBJ1-1,.,CASSQTGNTEAFF,TGTGCCAGCAGTCAGACAGGGAACACTGAAGCTTTCTTT
.,TRBV4-2,TRBJ2-2,few,CASSQPYDRPNTGELFF,TGTGCCAGCAGCCAGCCTTACGACAGACCAAACACCGGGGAGCTGTTTTTT
.,TRBV11-2,TRBJ2-1,.,CASSLVQQPNNEQFF,TGTGCCAGCAGCTTAGTCCAACAGCCCAACAATGAGCAGTTCTTC
.,TRBV4-1,TRBJ1-5,few,CASSPRAAGTQPQHF,TGCGCCAGCAGCCCCCGGGCCGCCGGCACTCAGCCCCAGCATTTT
.,TRBV27,TRBJ1-2,few,CASSPPGRIYGYTF,TGTGCCAGCAGTCCGCCGGGACGGATCTATGGCTACACCTTC
TRBD1,TRBV5-1,TRBJ2-7,few,CASSLKQGTSYEQYF,TGCGCCAGCAGCTTGAAACAGGGGACCTCCTACGAGCAGTACTTC
.,TRBV5-1,TRBJ2-1,.,CASSLGRGTDEQFF,TGCGCCAGCAGCTTAGGTCGGGGGACCGATGAGCAGTTCTTC
.,TRBV4-3,TRBJ2-5,.,CASSQVLGGQETQYF,TGCGCCAGCAGCCAAGTGCTCGGAGGGCAAGAGACCCAGTACTTC
TRBD1,TRBV5-1,TRBJ1-2,.,CASSQKDQGDYGYTF,TGCGCCAGCAGCCAAAAGGACCAGGGGGACTATGGCTACACCTTC
TRBD2,TRBV27,TRBJ2-5,.,CASSIAGWETQYF,TGTGCCAGCAGTATAGCGGGGTGGGAGACCCAGTACTTC
TRBD1,TRBV2,TRBJ1-1,.,CASRLQGANTEAFF,TGTGCCAGCAGGCTACAGGGGGCGAACACTGAAGCTTTCTTT
.,TRBV5-4,TRBJ2-7,.,CASSLGTYEQYF,TGTGCCAGCAGCTTGGGCACCTACGAGCAGTACTTC
.,TRBV19,TRBJ1-1,few,CASSTFRTANTEAFF,TGTGCCAGTAGTACCTTCAGAACAGCGAACACTGAAGCTTTCTTT
.,TRBV7-3,TRBJ1-2,.,CASSPRGDPGYGYTF,TGTGCCAGCAGCCCTAGAGGGGACCCTGGCTATGGCTACACCTTC
TRBD1,TRBV7-9,TRBJ2-2,.,CATLRGRKTGELFF,TGTGCCACCCTTAGGGGGCGCAAAACCGGGGAGCTGTTTTTT
.,TRBV29-1,TRBJ1-2,few,CSVEDRSNYGYTF,TGCAGCGTTGAAGACAGGAGCAACTATGGCTACACCTTC